Listed below are T cell receptor beta chains from one sample, sequenced in a study of blood T cells in healthy people across ages. TCRdb processed the 5' RACE reads anew with MiXCR; each CDR3 protein has one entry. The table records some 690,000 distinct CDR3 sequences, around a fifth of them present only once. Sequencing input: blood. These receptors were collected from an older man in good health. Both conserved end residues are part of each CDR3. D genes are given only for firm matches. Not every row has a clone size; where given, it reads once, few, many or a size class.

cdr3_length d_call j_call clone_size v_call cdr3_aa cdr3_nt
15 . TRBJ1-2 few TRBV10-3 CAISEGPGGNYGYTF TGTGCCATCAGTGAGGGGCCAGGCGGGAACTATGGCTACACCTTC
15 TRBD1 TRBJ1-1 few TRBV29-1 CSVGYRGRRETEAFF TGCAGCGTTGGGTACAGGGGGCGAAGAGAAACTGAAGCTTTCTTT
13 TRBD1 TRBJ2-7 few TRBV5-1 CASSIRTGREQYF TGCGCCAGCAGCATTAGGACAGGGCGCGAGCAGTACTTC
14 . TRBJ1-2 many TRBV5-1 CASSASTGNYGYTF TGCGCCAGCAGCGCCTCCACAGGGAACTATGGCTACACCTTC
16 . TRBJ2-3 . TRBV27 CASSLSAGPSTDTQYF TGTGCCAGCAGTTTATCCGCGGGGCCGAGCACAGATACGCAGTATTTT
13 . TRBJ1-2 . TRBV30 CAWRDPGAGGYTF TGTGCCTGGAGGGACCCGGGGGCAGGTGGCTACACCTTC
16 . TRBJ2-1 . TRBV18 CASSPPVSRATMKQFF TGTGCCAGCTCACCACCGGTGTCTAGGGCTACAATGAAGCAGTTCTTC
16 . TRBJ2-1 few TRBV29-1 CSVEGHVDFAYNEQFF TGCAGCGTTGAAGGGCATGTGGACTTTGCCTACAATGAGCAGTTCTTC
16 TRBD1 TRBJ2-5 . TRBV5-1 CASSPTQGKYQETQYF TGCGCCAGCAGCCCGACACAGGGGAAGTACCAAGAGACCCAGTACTTC
12 . TRBJ2-3 . TRBV12-3/TRBV12-4 CASSWYTDTQYF TGTGCCAGCAGTTGGTACACAGATACGCAGTATTTT
15 TRBD1 TRBJ1-2 . TRBV3-1 CASSQRTGDYGGYTF TGTGCCAGCAGCCAACGGACAGGGGATTACGGTGGCTACACCTTC
13 . TRBJ1-3 . TRBV20-1 CSAPLPGGNTIYF TGCAGTGCTCCCCTTCCAGGTGGAAACACCATATATTTT
14 . TRBJ2-7 few TRBV6-6 CASSYRVRTYEQYF TGTGCCAGCAGTTACCGCGTCAGAACCTACGAGCAGTACTTC
16 . TRBJ1-1 few TRBV5-1 CASSSLRRGRNTEAFF TGCGCCAGCAGCTCGCTACGGCGGGGCAGGAACACTGAAGCTTTCTTT
14 TRBD1 TRBJ2-7 few TRBV2 CASITAGTGNEQYF TGTGCCAGCATTACTGCCGGGACAGGGAACGAGCAGTACTTC
18 TRBD2 TRBJ2-1 . TRBV12-3/TRBV12-4 CASSLATSLAGLYNEQFF TGTGCCAGCAGTCTCGCCACTTCCCTAGCGGGACTCTACAATGAGCAGTTCTTC
12 . TRBJ2-6 few TRBV19 CASISGANVLTF TGTGCCAGTATTTCTGGGGCCAACGTCCTGACTTTC
17 TRBD1 TRBJ2-3 few TRBV7-6 CASSLAVAGGIADTQYF TGTGCCAGCAGCTTAGCGGTGGCAGGGGGCATAGCAGATACGCAGTATTTT
13 . TRBJ1-1 once TRBV20-1 CSARSGGNTDAFF TGCAGTGCTAGGTCTGGGGGGAACACTGACGCTTTCTTT
15 . TRBJ2-1 . TRBV20-1 CSARGGLAPAGEQFF TGCAGTGCTAGAGGAGGGCTAGCGCCTGCGGGGGAGCAGTTCTTC
13 TRBD1 TRBJ2-5 . TRBV20-1 CSAPPTGEETQYF TGCAGTGCTCCCCCGACAGGGGAAGAGACCCAGTACTTC
13 . TRBJ2-7 . TRBV20-1 CSVIARGSYEQYF TGCAGTGTGATAGCTAGGGGCTCCTACGAGCAGTACTTC
15 . TRBJ1-2 once TRBV7-9 CASSFTPIANYGYTF TGTGCCAGCAGCTTCACGCCGATAGCTAACTATGGCTACACCTTC
15 TRBD2 TRBJ2-5 . TRBV3-1 CASRAWAGVKETQYF TGTGCCAGCAGGGCCTGGGCGGGGGTGAAAGAGACCCAGTACTTC
17 TRBD2 TRBJ2-2 . TRBV4-3 CASSRKLAGRNTGELFF TGCGCCAGCAGCCGAAAACTAGCGGGCCGAAACACCGGGGAGCTGTTTTTT
21 . TRBJ2-6 . TRBV11-2 CASSLYPILSGSVSGANVLTF TGTGCCAGCAGCTTATACCCCATCCTTAGTGGTAGTGTATCTGGGGCCAACGTCCTGACTTTC
16 TRBD1 TRBJ2-1 . TRBV28 CASSYVTGTGGREQFF TGTGCCAGCAGCTACGTCACCGGGACAGGCGGACGTGAGCAGTTCTTC
12 . TRBJ1-4 few TRBV12-3/TRBV12-4 CASKGLTGKLFF TGTGCCAGCAAGGGACTCACGGGAAAACTGTTTTTT
14 . TRBJ2-5 . TRBV2 CASSRRGSQETQYF TGTGCCAGCAGTCGTAGGGGAAGCCAAGAGACCCAGTACTTC
15 . TRBJ2-5 . TRBV10-2 CASSVGGGPQETQYF TGCGCCAGCAGTGTGGGGGGGGGCCCGCAAGAGACCCAGTACTTC
15 . TRBJ2-2 few TRBV12-3/TRBV12-4 CASTSDSSNTGELFF TGTGCCAGCACCTCCGACAGTTCGAATACCGGGGAGCTGTTTTTT
19 . TRBJ2-1 few TRBV6-1 CASSDPSRSPQNSYNEQFF TGTGCCAGCAGTGATCCTAGCAGGAGTCCCCAGAACTCCTACAATGAGCAGTTCTTC
15 . TRBJ1-6 . TRBV5-5 CASSWRGVYNSPLHF TGTGCCAGCAGCTGGAGGGGCGTGTATAATTCACCCCTCCACTTT
14 . TRBJ2-1 few TRBV6-2/TRBV6-3 CASSDPEVYNEQFF TGTGCCAGCAGTGACCCGGAGGTTTACAATGAGCAGTTCTTC
14 . TRBJ1-5 many TRBV5-1 CASRPDSYNQPQHF TGCGCCAGCAGACCTGACAGCTACAATCAGCCCCAGCATTTT
14 . TRBJ1-6 . TRBV7-9 CASSLSYNNSPLHF TGTGCCAGCAGCTTATCCTACAATAATTCACCCCTCCACTTT
15 . TRBJ1-6 few TRBV6-5 CASSYLQGNNSPLHF TGTGCCAGCAGTTACTTGCAGGGAAATAATTCACCCCTCCACTTT
15 TRBD1 TRBJ2-3 . TRBV6-6 CASSRDSPSTDTQYF TGTGCCAGCAGTCGGGACAGCCCTAGCACAGATACGCAGTATTTT
13 . TRBJ2-1 . TRBV3-1 CASSQGLSNEQFF TGTGCCAGCAGCCAAGGACTTTCTAATGAGCAGTTCTTC
16 TRBD2 TRBJ2-1 . TRBV7-3 CASSSPTSGSLNEQFF TGTGCCAGCAGTTCACCGACTAGCGGGAGTCTCAATGAGCAGTTCTTC
17 TRBD2 TRBJ2-1 . TRBV5-1 CASSMIPSGTTYNEQFF TGCGCCAGCAGCATGATCCCTAGCGGGACCACCTACAATGAGCAGTTCTTC
12 . TRBJ1-2 . TRBV6-4 CASRKGVDGYTF TGTGCCAGCAGGAAGGGAGTGGATGGCTACACCTTC
17 TRBD1 TRBJ2-4 few TRBV7-2 CASSLGGTGGTKNIQYF TGTGCCAGCAGCTTAGGCGGGACAGGGGGGACCAAAAACATTCAGTACTTC